The rows below give T cell receptor beta chains drawn from one sample of a study of shared clonotypes between healthy human individuals. Clones were read by immunoSEQ multiplex PCR, and TCRdb kept only the in-frame ones, dropping some. The sample records 1.5 million to 1.9 million clones, 95% to 99% being singletons. The sequenced material came from naive CD4+ T cells sorted from blood. These receptors were obtained from a man in his thirties or forties in good health. Both conserved end residues are part of each CDR3. D genes are given only for firm matches. Size values are once, few and many counts, or a class for expanded clones, and some rows have none.

V gene: TRBV4-3; D gene: TRBD1; CDR3 length: 15; J gene: TRBJ2-7; clone size: -; CDR3 DNA: TGCGCCAGCAGCCAGTCGGGACAGGGTTCCTACGAGCAGTACTTC; CDR3 protein: CASSQSGQGSYEQYF
V gene: TRBV19; D gene: -; CDR3 length: 13; J gene: TRBJ2-7; clone size: -; CDR3 DNA: TGTGCCAGTAGCAAACAGAGCTCCTACGAGCAGTACTTC; CDR3 protein: CASSKQSSYEQYF
V gene: TRBV28; D gene: -; CDR3 length: 13; J gene: TRBJ2-5; clone size: -; CDR3 DNA: TGTGCCAGCAAAACCGGGAGACAAGAGACCCAGTACTTC; CDR3 protein: CASKTGRQETQYF
V gene: TRBV9; D gene: TRBD1; CDR3 length: 14; J gene: TRBJ2-7; clone size: -; CDR3 DNA: TGTGCCAGCAGCGTAGGGGACAGGGTTTACGAGCAGTACTTC; CDR3 protein: CASSVGDRVYEQYF
V gene: TRBV10-3; D gene: -; CDR3 length: 14; J gene: TRBJ2-5; clone size: -; CDR3 DNA: TGTGCCATCTCCTCTGGGCGTACCCAAGAGACCCAGTACTTC; CDR3 protein: CAISSGRTQETQYF
V gene: TRBV29-1; D gene: -; CDR3 length: 12; J gene: TRBJ2-5; clone size: -; CDR3 DNA: TGCAGCGCCCTCGCAGGGGCCGAGACCCAGTACTTC; CDR3 protein: CSALAGAETQYF
V gene: TRBV29-1; D gene: -; CDR3 length: 14; J gene: TRBJ2-5; clone size: once; CDR3 DNA: TGCAGCGTTTCCCTCCTTACATACCAAGAGACCCAGTACTTC; CDR3 protein: CSVSLLTYQETQYF
V gene: TRBV27; D gene: TRBD2; CDR3 length: 17; J gene: TRBJ2-7; clone size: -; CDR3 DNA: TGTGCCAGCGGCAGAACCCCGGGACTAGCGGCCCTCTACGAGCAGTACTTC; CDR3 protein: CASGRTPGLAALYEQYF
V gene: TRBV10-2; D gene: -; CDR3 length: 13; J gene: TRBJ1-1; clone size: -; CDR3 DNA: TGCGCCAGCAGTGAATCCGGGAACACTGAAGCTTTCTTT; CDR3 protein: CASSESGNTEAFF
V gene: TRBV10-1; D gene: TRBD2; CDR3 length: 14; J gene: TRBJ2-2; clone size: -; CDR3 DNA: TGCGCCAGCAGTGATGTAGCGGGAGCGCGGGAGCTGTTTTTT; CDR3 protein: CASSDVAGARELFF
V gene: TRBV15; D gene: TRBD2; CDR3 length: 16; J gene: TRBJ2-7; clone size: -; CDR3 DNA: TGTGCCACCAGCAGAGATGGAGGGACTAGCTTCTACGAGCAGTACTTC; CDR3 protein: CATSRDGGTSFYEQYF
V gene: TRBV28; D gene: -; CDR3 length: 14; J gene: TRBJ2-7; clone size: -; CDR3 DNA: TGTGCCAGCAGTACCGGGACCAGCTCCTACGAGCAGTACTTC; CDR3 protein: CASSTGTSSYEQYF
V gene: TRBV27; D gene: -; CDR3 length: 16; J gene: TRBJ1-1; clone size: once; CDR3 DNA: TGTGCCAGCAGTTTAAACCCGGGGTGGGGCAACACTGAAGCTTTCTTT; CDR3 protein: CASSLNPGWGNTEAFF
V gene: TRBV6-9; D gene: -; CDR3 length: 14; J gene: TRBJ2-7; clone size: -; CDR3 DNA: TGTGCCAGGATCGGGCTAGATGTTTCCGTCGAGCAGTACTTC; CDR3 protein: CARIGLDVSVEQYF
V gene: TRBV5-4; D gene: TRBD2; CDR3 length: 14; J gene: TRBJ2-6; clone size: -; CDR3 DNA: TGTGCCAGCAGCTTCAGGGAGGGTAGGGTCGTCCTGACTTTC; CDR3 protein: CASSFREGRVVLTF
V gene: TRBV18; D gene: -; CDR3 length: 15; J gene: TRBJ1-5; clone size: -; CDR3 DNA: TGTGCCAGCTCACCATATCCGGGGAGCAATCAGCCCCAGCATTTT; CDR3 protein: CASSPYPGSNQPQHF
V gene: TRBV4-2; D gene: -; CDR3 length: 14; J gene: TRBJ2-5; clone size: -; CDR3 DNA: TGTGCCAGCAGCAGCGGACAGTACCAAGAGACCCAGTACTTC; CDR3 protein: CASSSGQYQETQYF